The table lists the clone carrying this T cell receptor (beta chain) with a few counts. Its antigen is not identified. Expressed TCRB transcripts were sequenced after all isolated RNA was converted to cDNA. Only in-frame clones appear in the TCRdb table, and some are missing; sequencing was by immunoSEQ multiplex PCR. The sample has about 160,000 clones; approximately 7.8% are singletons. There are 15 residues in the CDR3. The germline V gene encodes CDR1 MDHEN and CDR2 SYDVKM. This sample is drawn from a study of beta chain features in type 1 diabetes. On the study more broadly: Cell yields, gender and age were similar in healthy donors and patients. General study points: Type 1 diabetes patients showed a moderate but significant shortening of TCRB CDR3s in all four CD4+ subsets.

Based on CD45RO/CCR7/CD25/CD127/CD95/CD27, CD4+ regulatory, stem cell-like memory, naive and central memory cells were sorted. Sample: central memory CD4+ T cells from blood. This sequence originates from a woman between 40 and 55 years old with type 1 diabetes. V is TRBV28 and J is TRBJ2-2, with D possibly TRBD1 on 6 matching bases. CDR3 coding DNA: TGTGCAAGCCGACCAGGACAGATGAACACCGGGGAGCTGTTTTTT. This gives the protein CASRPGQMNTGELFF.